This T cell receptor beta chain emerged from a study of T-cell memory formation after mild COVID-19. With V trimmed by 4 bases and J by 6 bases, 9 bases remained unmatched. Germline lookup yields CDR1 MGHRA and CDR2 YSYEKL. This CDR3 contains 15 residues. This clonotype is a singleton in its sample. 5'RACE primed from the constant segment yielded TCR alpha and TCR beta cDNA libraries bearing sample barcodes and UMIs. Via MiXCR, TCRdb re-called the 5' RACE reads, giving one row per CDR3 protein. The table lists approximately 400,000 distinct CDR3 sequences, 15% to 20% of them singletons, with around a fifth in the top ten.

The material sequenced was PBMCs or a T cell subset sorted from them (not recorded which). This TCR was recovered from a man younger than 30 who had mild COVID-19 (a few samples of this study predate the infection). Cell type and time point are not known. V and J are TRBV4-1 and TRBJ2-7; 10 nucleotides align to TRBD1. CDR3 sequence reads: CASSPSPRTGGEQYF. The CDR3 DNA reads as TGCGCCAGCAGCCCCTCCCCCCGGACAGGGGGCGAGCAGTACTTC.